Listed below are T cell receptor beta chains from one sample, sequenced in a study of T cell repertoires in urothelial bladder cancer. Some clones are missing from TCRdb's copy, which holds only in-frame ones; the method was immunoSEQ multiplex PCR. The sample includes around 6,400 clones, 71% seen only once; the top ten take 9.5% to 15%. Input material: tumor-infiltrating cells from bladder cancer. These receptors all stem from a human donor with urothelial carcinoma. Each CDR3 is given without its conserved first and last residue. Fields, in order: V gene, J gene, CDR3 protein.

V gene: TRBV19; J gene: TRBJ2-2; CDR3 protein: ASSIDRRPSLNTGELF
V gene: TRBV9; J gene: TRBJ1-6; CDR3 protein: ASTWKDNSPLH
V gene: TRBV7-9; J gene: TRBJ1-1; CDR3 protein: ASSIQLNEAF
V gene: TRBV5-3; J gene: TRBJ2-7; CDR3 protein: ARSLVRDPSW
V gene: TRBV7-3; J gene: TRBJ1-1; CDR3 protein: ASSLTPGNSEAF
V gene: TRBV7-8; J gene: TRBJ2-1; CDR3 protein: ASSLQGGNLYNEQF
V gene: TRBV7-6; J gene: TRBJ2-3; CDR3 protein: ASSLKEY
V gene: TRBV19; J gene: TRBJ1-6; CDR3 protein: ASSGRRGVYIDSPLH
V gene: TRBV6-5; J gene: TRBJ1-5; CDR3 protein: ATRTGAGQPQH
V gene: TRBV11-2; J gene: TRBJ2-3; CDR3 protein: ASSLDRKDTQY
V gene: TRBV5-1; J gene: TRBJ1-1; CDR3 protein: ASSFGGGGMNTEAF
V gene: TRBV7-8; J gene: TRBJ2-2; CDR3 protein: ASSGEPEGWDFGELF
V gene: TRBV19; J gene: TRBJ1-1; CDR3 protein: ASSPNQGTEAF
V gene: TRBV23-1; J gene: TRBJ2-7; CDR3 protein: ASSQKIKGYEQY
V gene: TRBV28; J gene: TRBJ1-1; CDR3 protein: ASSLLWEKAF
V gene: TRBV2; J gene: TRBJ2-3; CDR3 protein: ASRKTGVADTQY
V gene: TRBV5-6; J gene: TRBJ1-6; CDR3 protein: ASTMFGSSYNSPLH
V gene: TRBV4-1; J gene: TRBJ2-5; CDR3 protein: ASSQSGETQY
V gene: TRBV18; J gene: TRBJ2-7; CDR3 protein: ASSFGDEQY
V gene: TRBV1; J gene: TRBJ2-6; CDR3 protein: TSSCAQSRANVLT
V gene: TRBV18; J gene: TRBJ2-7; CDR3 protein: ASSPGTGKRYEQY
V gene: TRBV28; J gene: TRBJ2-2; CDR3 protein: ASSIYTGELF
V gene: TRBV2; J gene: TRBJ1-5; CDR3 protein: ASGRQGVTQPQH
V gene: TRBV30; J gene: TRBJ1-3; CDR3 protein: ASSTGGGNTIY
V gene: TRBV13; J gene: TRBJ1-1; CDR3 protein: ASTSKQGALAF
V gene: TRBV4-2; J gene: TRBJ1-1; CDR3 protein: ASSPIQSTEAF
V gene: TRBV7-6; J gene: TRBJ2-7; CDR3 protein: ASSLYSGSYEQY
V gene: TRBV16; J gene: TRBJ1-2; CDR3 protein: ASSQSSVYGYT
V gene: TRBV7-9; J gene: TRBJ1-1; CDR3 protein: ASSLRSAGSTEAF
V gene: TRBV6-6; J gene: TRBJ2-1; CDR3 protein: ASSNSPNEQF
V gene: TRBV15; J gene: TRBJ2-3; CDR3 protein: ATSRTTTRYPDTQY
V gene: TRBV7-2; J gene: TRBJ2-1; CDR3 protein: ASSSGTGGAQF
V gene: TRBV5-1; J gene: TRBJ2-3; CDR3 protein: ASSSRGGSTDTQY
V gene: TRBV2; J gene: TRBJ1-2; CDR3 protein: ASSYRGSGYT
V gene: TRBV28; J gene: TRBJ1-6; CDR3 protein: ASKGVEGRINSPLH
V gene: TRBV19; J gene: TRBJ2-1; CDR3 protein: ASSSQIAGGPQF
V gene: TRBV4-2; J gene: TRBJ2-4; CDR3 protein: ASSQDTETPRH
V gene: TRBV5-1; J gene: TRBJ1-2; CDR3 protein: ASRPGTEPYYGYT
V gene: TRBV5-4; J gene: TRBJ2-1; CDR3 protein: ASSATSGPYNEQF
V gene: TRBV6-6; J gene: TRBJ2-1; CDR3 protein: ASSTTSTNEQF
V gene: TRBV2; J gene: TRBJ1-2; CDR3 protein: ASINQGADGYT
V gene: TRBV5-5; J gene: TRBJ2-2; CDR3 protein: ASSLLSANTGELF
V gene: TRBV6-1; J gene: TRBJ1-5; CDR3 protein: ASRGTGGGQPQH
V gene: TRBV27; J gene: TRBJ1-5; CDR3 protein: ASRSRDRPLEPQH
V gene: TRBV14; J gene: TRBJ1-1; CDR3 protein: ASSQPLQGDTEAF
V gene: TRBV7-6; J gene: TRBJ2-7; CDR3 protein: ASSLETGKRYEQY
V gene: TRBV6-1; J gene: TRBJ1-5; CDR3 protein: ASSAPSQTGSNQPQH
V gene: TRBV10-3; J gene: TRBJ1-1; CDR3 protein: AISESLTATNTEAF
V gene: TRBV5-4; J gene: TRBJ2-7; CDR3 protein: ASTRSGGALEQY
V gene: TRBV6-5; J gene: TRBJ2-2; CDR3 protein: ASSSGQGFPGELF
V gene: TRBV7-8; J gene: TRBJ1-2; CDR3 protein: ASSLSINYGYT
V gene: TRBV5-6; J gene: TRBJ2-1; CDR3 protein: ASSNMDEQF
V gene: TRBV7-2; J gene: TRBJ1-5; CDR3 protein: ASSQRGQYDQPQH
V gene: TRBV2; J gene: TRBJ2-7; CDR3 protein: ASSDDGQGFYEQY
V gene: TRBV2; J gene: TRBJ2-7; CDR3 protein: ASSVGVGYEQY
V gene: TRBV9; J gene: TRBJ1-5; CDR3 protein: ASSVGPDSNQPQH